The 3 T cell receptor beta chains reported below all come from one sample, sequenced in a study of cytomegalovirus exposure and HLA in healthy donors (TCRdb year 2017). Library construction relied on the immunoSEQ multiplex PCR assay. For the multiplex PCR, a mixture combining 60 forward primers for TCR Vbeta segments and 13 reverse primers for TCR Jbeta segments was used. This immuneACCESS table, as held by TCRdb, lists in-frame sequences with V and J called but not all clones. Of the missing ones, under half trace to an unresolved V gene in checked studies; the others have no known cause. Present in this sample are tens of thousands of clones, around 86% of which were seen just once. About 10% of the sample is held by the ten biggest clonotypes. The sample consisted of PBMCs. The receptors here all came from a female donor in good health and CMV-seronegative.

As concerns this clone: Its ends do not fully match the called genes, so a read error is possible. DNA of the CDR3: TGTGCCAGCAGTGACTCGGGACAAAACACCGGGGAGCTGTTTTTT. It specifies CASSDSGQNTGELFF. This chain connects TRBV6-5 to TRBJ2-2; TRBD1 might be the D (6 bases). This CDR3 has 15 residues. The V gene's germline CDR1 is MNHEY and CDR2 SVGAGI.

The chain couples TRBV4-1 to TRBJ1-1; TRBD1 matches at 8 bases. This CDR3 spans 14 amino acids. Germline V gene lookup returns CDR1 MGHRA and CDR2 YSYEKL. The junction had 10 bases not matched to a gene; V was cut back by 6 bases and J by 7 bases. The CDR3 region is CASREQGARGEAFF. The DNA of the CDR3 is TGCGCCAGCAGGGAGCAGGGGGCACGAGGTGAAGCTTTCTTT.

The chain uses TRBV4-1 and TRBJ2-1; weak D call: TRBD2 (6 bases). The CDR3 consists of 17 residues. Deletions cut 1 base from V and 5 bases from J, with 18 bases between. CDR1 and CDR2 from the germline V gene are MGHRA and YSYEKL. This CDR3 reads CASSQGAWERRDNEQFF. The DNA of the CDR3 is TGCGCCAGCAGCCAAGGGGCCTGGGAGCGGAGGGACAATGAGCAGTTCTTC.